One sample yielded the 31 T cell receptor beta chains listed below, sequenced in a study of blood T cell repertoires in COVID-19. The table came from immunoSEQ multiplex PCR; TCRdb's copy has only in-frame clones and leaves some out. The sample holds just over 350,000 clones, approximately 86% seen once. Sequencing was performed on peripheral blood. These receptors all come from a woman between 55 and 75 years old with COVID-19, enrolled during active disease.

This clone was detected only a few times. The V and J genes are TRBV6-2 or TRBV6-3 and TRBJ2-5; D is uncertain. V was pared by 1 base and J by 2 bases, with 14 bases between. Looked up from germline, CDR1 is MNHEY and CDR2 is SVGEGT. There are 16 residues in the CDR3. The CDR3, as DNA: TGTGCCAGCAGTTACTTCCACCATCGGTATCAAGAGACCCAGTACTTC. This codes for CASSYFHHRYQETQYF.

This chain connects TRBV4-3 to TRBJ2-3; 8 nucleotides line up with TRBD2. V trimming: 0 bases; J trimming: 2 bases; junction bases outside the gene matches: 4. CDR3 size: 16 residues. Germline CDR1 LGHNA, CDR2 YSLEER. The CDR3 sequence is CASSQDPAGVTDTQYF. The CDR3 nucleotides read TGCGCCAGCAGCCAAGATCCAGCGGGGGTCACAGATACGCAGTATTTT.

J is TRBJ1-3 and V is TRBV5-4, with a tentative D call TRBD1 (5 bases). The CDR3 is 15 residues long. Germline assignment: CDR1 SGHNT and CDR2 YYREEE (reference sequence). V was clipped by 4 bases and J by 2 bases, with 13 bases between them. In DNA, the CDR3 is TGTGCCAGCAGCCCAGGAGGAGGGGCTGGAAACACCATATATTTT. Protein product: CASSPGGGAGNTIYF.

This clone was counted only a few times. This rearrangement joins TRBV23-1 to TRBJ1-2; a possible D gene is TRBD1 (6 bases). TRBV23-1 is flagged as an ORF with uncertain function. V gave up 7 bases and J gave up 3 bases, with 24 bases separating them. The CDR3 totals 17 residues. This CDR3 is CASKPRCPDRRDYGYTF. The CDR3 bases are TGCGCCAGCAAACCCAGGTGTCCGGACAGACGGGACTATGGCTACACCTTC.

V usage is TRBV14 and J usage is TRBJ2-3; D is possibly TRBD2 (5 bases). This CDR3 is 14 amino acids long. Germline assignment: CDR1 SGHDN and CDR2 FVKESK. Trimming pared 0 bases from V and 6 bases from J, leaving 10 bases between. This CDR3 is CASSQEDFFDTQYF. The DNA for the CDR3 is TGTGCCAGCAGCCAAGAGGACTTCTTCGATACGCAGTATTTT.

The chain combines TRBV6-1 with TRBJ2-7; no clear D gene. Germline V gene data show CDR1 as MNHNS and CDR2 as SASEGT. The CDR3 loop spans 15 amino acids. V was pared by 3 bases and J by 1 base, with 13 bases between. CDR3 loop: CASSDRYHESYEQYF. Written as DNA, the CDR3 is TGTGCCAGCAGTGACCGGTATCACGAGTCCTACGAGCAGTACTTC.

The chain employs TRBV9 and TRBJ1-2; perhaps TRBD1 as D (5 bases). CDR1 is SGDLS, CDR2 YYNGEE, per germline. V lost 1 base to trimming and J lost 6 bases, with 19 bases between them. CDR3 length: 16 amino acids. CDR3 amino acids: CASSVQPGGVYDGYTF. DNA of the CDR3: TGTGCCAGCAGCGTACAGCCCGGGGGGGTATACGATGGCTACACCTTC.

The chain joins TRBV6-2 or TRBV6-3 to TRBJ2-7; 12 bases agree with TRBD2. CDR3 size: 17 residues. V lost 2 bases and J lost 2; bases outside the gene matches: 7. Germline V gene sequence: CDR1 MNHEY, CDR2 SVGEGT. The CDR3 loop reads CASSYPSGGATTYEQYF. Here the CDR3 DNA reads TGTGCCAGCAGTTACCCTAGCGGGGGGGCGACTACCTACGAGCAGTACTTC.

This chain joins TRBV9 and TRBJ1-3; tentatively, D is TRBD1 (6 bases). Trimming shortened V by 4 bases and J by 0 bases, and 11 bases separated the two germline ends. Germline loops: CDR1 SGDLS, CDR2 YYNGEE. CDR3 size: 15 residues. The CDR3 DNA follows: TGTGCCAGCAGCCTTCGGACAGACTCTGGAAACACCATATATTTT. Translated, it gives CASSLRTDSGNTIYF.

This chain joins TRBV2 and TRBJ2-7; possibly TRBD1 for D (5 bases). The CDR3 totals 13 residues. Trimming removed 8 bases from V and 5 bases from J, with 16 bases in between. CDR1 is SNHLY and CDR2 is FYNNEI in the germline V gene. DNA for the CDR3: TGTGCCAGCTTCTCAGGGCTTCCTAACGAGCAGTACTTC. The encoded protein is CASFSGLPNEQYF.

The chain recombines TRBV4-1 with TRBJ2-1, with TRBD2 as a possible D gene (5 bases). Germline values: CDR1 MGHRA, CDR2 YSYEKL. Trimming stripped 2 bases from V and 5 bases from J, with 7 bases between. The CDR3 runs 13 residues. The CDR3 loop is CASSQPGDNEQFF. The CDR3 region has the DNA TGCGCCAGCAGCCAACCCGGGGACAATGAGCAGTTCTTC.

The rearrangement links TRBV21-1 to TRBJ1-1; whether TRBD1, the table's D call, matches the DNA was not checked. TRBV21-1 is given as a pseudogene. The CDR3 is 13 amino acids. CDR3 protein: CASTSLWTDKAFF. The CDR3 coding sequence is TGTGCCAGCACCTCATTGTGGACAGATAAAGCTTTCTTT.

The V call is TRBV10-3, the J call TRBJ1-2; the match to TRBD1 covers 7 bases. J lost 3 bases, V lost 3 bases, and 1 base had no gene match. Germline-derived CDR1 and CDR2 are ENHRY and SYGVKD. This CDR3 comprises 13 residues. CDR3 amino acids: CAISDRGDYGYTF. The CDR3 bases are TGTGCCATCAGTGACAGGGGGGACTATGGCTACACCTTC.

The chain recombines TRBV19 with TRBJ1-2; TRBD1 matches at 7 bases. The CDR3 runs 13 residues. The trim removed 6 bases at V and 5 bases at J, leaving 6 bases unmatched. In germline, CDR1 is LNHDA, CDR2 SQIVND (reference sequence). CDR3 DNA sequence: TGTGCCAGTAGCGGGGGACAGATATATGGCTACACCTTC. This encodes CASSGGQIYGYTF.

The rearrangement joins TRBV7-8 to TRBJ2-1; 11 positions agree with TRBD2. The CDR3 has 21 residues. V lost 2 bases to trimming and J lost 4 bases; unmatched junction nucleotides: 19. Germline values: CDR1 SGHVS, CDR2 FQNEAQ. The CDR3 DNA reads TGTGCCAGCAGCTTATGGGTGCGTTATGGGTCTAGCGGGGGGCCTTACAATGAGCAGTTCTTC. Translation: CASSLWVRYGSSGGPYNEQFF.

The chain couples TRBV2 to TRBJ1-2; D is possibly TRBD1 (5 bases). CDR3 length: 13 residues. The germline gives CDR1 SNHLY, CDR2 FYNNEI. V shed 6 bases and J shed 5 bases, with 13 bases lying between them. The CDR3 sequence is CASRTGGLYGYTF. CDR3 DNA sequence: TGTGCCAGCAGGACCGGGGGATTATATGGCTACACCTTC.

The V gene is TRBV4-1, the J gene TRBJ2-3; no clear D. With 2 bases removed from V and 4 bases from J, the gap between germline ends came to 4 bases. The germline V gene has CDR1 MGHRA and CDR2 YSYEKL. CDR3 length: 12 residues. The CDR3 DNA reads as TGCGCCAGCAGCCAAATAGCAGATACGCAGTATTTT. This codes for CASSQIADTQYF.

The CDR3 sequence: CACQEGGETQYF. DNA for the CDR3: TGTGCCTGTCAGGAGGGGGGGGAGACCCAGTACTTC. The chain recombines TRBV30 with TRBJ2-5, with D possibly matching TRBD2 (7 bases). V was pared by 6 bases and J by 5 bases, with 13 bases between. Germline lookup yields CDR1 GTSNPN and CDR2 SVGIG (reference sequence). The CDR3 totals 12 residues.

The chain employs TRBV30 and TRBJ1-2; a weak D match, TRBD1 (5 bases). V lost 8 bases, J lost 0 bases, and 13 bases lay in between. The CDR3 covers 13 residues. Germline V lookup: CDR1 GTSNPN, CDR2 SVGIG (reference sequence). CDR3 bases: TGTGCCGGCGACAGCAATCCTAACTATGGCTACACCTTC. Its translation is CAGDSNPNYGYTF.

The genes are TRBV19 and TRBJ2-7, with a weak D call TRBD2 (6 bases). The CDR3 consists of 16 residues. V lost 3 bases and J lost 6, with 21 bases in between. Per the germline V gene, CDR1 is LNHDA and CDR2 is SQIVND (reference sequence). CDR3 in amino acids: CASSIWRGRVDAEQYF. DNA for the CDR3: TGTGCCAGTAGTATTTGGAGGGGCAGGGTGGACGCCGAGCAGTACTTC. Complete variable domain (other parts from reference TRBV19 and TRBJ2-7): DGGITQSPKYLFRKEGQNVTLSCEQNLNHDAMYWYRQDPGQGLRLIYYSQIVNDFQKGDIAEGYSVSREKKESFPLTVTSAQKNPTAFYLCASSIWRGRVDAEQYFGPGTRLTVT.

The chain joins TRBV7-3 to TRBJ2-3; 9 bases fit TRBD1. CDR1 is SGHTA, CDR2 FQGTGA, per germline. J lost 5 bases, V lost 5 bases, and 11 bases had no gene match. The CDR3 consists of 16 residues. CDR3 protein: CASSPTGGAFLDTQYF. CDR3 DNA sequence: TGTGCCAGCAGCCCTACAGGGGGCGCTTTTCTAGATACGCAGTATTTT.

The CDR3 DNA sequence: TGTGCCAGCAGTTACCAGAACATTCAGTACTTC. Translating it yields CASSYQNIQYF. V usage is TRBV6-6 and J usage is TRBJ2-4; D ambiguous. CDR1 is MNHNY and CDR2 is SVGAGI in the germline V gene (reference sequence). Trimming left V 2 bases short and J 7 bases short, with 3 bases between. CDR3 length: 11 residues.

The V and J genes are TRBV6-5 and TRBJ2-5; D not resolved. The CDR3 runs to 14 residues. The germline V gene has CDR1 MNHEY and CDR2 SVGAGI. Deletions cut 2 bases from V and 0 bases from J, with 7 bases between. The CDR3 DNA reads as TGTGCCAGCAGTTACGACTGGTACCAAGAGACCCAGTACTTC. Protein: CASSYDWYQETQYF.

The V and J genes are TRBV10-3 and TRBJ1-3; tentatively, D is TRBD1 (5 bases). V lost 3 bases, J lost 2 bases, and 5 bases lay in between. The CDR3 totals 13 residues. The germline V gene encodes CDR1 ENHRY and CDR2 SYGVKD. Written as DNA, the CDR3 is TGTGCCATCAGTGAACAGGCTGGAAACACCATATATTTT. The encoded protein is CAISEQAGNTIYF.

The DNA of the CDR3 is TGTGCCAGCTCACCACCACATCGAACATCTGGAAACACCATATATTTT. Protein: CASSPPHRTSGNTIYF. This chain links TRBV18 with TRBJ1-3; D remains ambiguous. The germline V gene encodes CDR1 KGHSH and CDR2 LQKENI. V was pared by 0 bases and J by 1 base, with 10 bases between. The CDR3 has 16 amino acids. The whole variable domain, filled in from reference TRBV18 and TRBJ1-3, reads NAGVMQNPRHLVRRRGQEARLRCSPMKGHSHVYWYRQLPEEGLKFMVYLQKENIIDESGMPKERFSAEFPKEGPSILRIQQVVRGDSAAYFCASSPPHRTSGNTIYFGEGSWLTVV.

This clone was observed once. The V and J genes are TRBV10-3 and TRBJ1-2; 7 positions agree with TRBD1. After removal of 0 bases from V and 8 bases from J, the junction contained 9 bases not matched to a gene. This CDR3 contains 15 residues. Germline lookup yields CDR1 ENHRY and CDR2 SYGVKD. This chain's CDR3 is CAISESEGQWGGYTF. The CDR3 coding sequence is TGTGCCATCAGTGAGTCAGAGGGACAGTGGGGAGGCTACACCTTC.

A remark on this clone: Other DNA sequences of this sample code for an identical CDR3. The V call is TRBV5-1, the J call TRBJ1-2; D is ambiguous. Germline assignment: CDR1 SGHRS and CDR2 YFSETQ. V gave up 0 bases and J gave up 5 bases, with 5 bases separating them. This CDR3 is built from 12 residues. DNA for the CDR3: TGCGCCAGCAGCTTGGCAGGATATGGCTACACCTTC. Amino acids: CASSLAGYGYTF.

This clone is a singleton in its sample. The CDR3 spells CASSQFRRDSLSYEQYF. For the CDR3, the DNA is TGTGCCAGCAGCCAATTCCGCCGGGACAGCCTCTCCTACGAGCAGTACTTC. The chain joins TRBV14 to TRBJ2-7; 7 nucleotides agree with TRBD1. CDR1 is SGHDN, CDR2 FVKESK, per germline. The ends lost 2 bases at V and 0 bases at J; junction bases unmatched: 10. The CDR3 has 17 residues. Looking up the rest from reference TRBV14 and TRBJ2-7 gives the full variable domain: EAGVTQFPSHSVIEKGQTVTLRCDPISGHDNLYWYRRVMGKEIKFLLHFVKESKQDESGMPNNRFLAERTGGTYSTLKVQPAELEDSGVYFCASSQFRRDSLSYEQYFGPGTRLTVT.

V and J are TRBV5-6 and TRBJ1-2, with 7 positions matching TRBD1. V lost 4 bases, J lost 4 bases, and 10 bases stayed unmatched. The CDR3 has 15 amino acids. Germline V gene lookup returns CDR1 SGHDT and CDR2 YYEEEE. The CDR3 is CASSRDRAEGYGYTF. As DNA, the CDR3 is TGTGCCAGCAGCAGAGACAGGGCGGAGGGCTATGGCTACACCTTC.

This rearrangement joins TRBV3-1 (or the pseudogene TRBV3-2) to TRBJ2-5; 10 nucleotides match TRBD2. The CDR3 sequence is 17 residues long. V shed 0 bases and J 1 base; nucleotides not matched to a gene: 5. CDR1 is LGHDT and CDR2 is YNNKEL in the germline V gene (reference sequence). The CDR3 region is CASSQDLTSGPQETQYF. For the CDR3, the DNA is TGTGCCAGCAGCCAAGATTTGACTAGCGGGCCCCAAGAGACCCAGTACTTC.

The CDR3 nucleotides are TGTGCCAGCAGTGAATTGCCTAGCGGGGGCCTTAGCTCCTACAATGAGCAGTTCTTC. Translation: CASSELPSGGLSSYNEQFF. The gene calls are TRBV2 and TRBJ2-1; 10 bases are a match to TRBD2. V lost 2 bases to trimming and J lost 0 bases; unmatched junction nucleotides: 10. CDR3 length equals 19 residues. CDR1 and CDR2 (germline): SNHLY, FYNNEI.